The rows below give T cell receptor beta chains drawn from one sample of a study of T cells in tumors after PD-1 blockade. The table came from immunoSEQ multiplex PCR; TCRdb's copy has only in-frame clones and leaves some out. The sample lists approximately 46,000 clones, roughly 73% occurring once. The source was PBMCs, collected before anti-PD-1 treatment. The receptors originated from a human donor with basal cell carcinoma. CDR3s include the opening cysteine and the closing phenylalanine or tryptophan. A D gene is named only where the DNA matches it firmly. Where a row states a size, it is once, few, many or the class of an expanded clone; other rows omit it.

D gene,J gene,V gene,clone size,CDR3 protein,CDR3 DNA
.,TRBJ1-1,TRBV12-2,.,CASRLAGRVGGDRVIPEAFF,TGTGCAAGTCGCTTAGCGGGACGAGTTGGTGGGGACAGGGTAATCCCTGAAGCTTTCTTT
.,TRBJ2-2,TRBV7-9,.,CASSHSGDTGELFF,TGTGCCAGCAGTCATAGTGGGGACACCGGGGAGCTGTTTTTT
TRBD2,TRBJ2-5,TRBV15,.,CATSRVGTGGETQYF,TGTGCCACCAGCAGAGTGGGTACGGGAGGGGAGACCCAGTACTTC
.,TRBJ1-1,TRBV6-5,once,CASSPGTNTEAFF,TGTGCCAGCAGTCCAGGGACCAACACTGAAGCTTTCTTT
.,TRBJ1-1,TRBV6-5,.,CASSPVGGGRDEAFF,TGTGCCAGCTCCCCCGTTGGGGGAGGTAGGGATGAAGCTTTCTTT
.,TRBJ1-1,TRBV10-1,.,CASSPGVWATEAFF,TGCGCCAGCAGTCCGGGCGTATGGGCCACTGAAGCTTTCTTT
TRBD1,TRBJ2-7,TRBV7-8,.,CASSLGQGGAEQYF,TGTGCCAGCAGCCTAGGACAGGGAGGCGCCGAGCAGTACTTC
.,TRBJ2-3,TRBV7-2,many,CASSSRDSHGDTQYF,TGTGCCAGCAGCTCCCGGGACTCCCACGGGGATACGCAGTATTTT
.,TRBJ2-5,TRBV10-1,.,CASSPGGGETQYF,TGCGCCAGCAGCCCCGGTGGAGGGGAGACCCAGTACTTC
.,TRBJ2-2,TRBV28,.,CASSLVAGAANTGELFF,TGTGCCAGCAGTTTGGTGGCCGGGGCAGCGAACACCGGGGAGCTGTTTTTT
.,TRBJ1-4,TRBV29-1,.,CSIQVTEGEKLFF,TGCAGCATCCAGGTGACTGAGGGGGAAAAACTGTTTTTT
.,TRBJ2-2,TRBV28,once,CASSWGTGRPGELFF,TGTGCCAGCAGTTGGGGGACGGGCAGGCCCGGGGAGCTGTTTTTT
TRBD1,TRBJ2-5,TRBV29-1,.,CSVEAPGGRQTQYF,TGCAGCGTTGAAGCCCCAGGGGGCCGGCAGACCCAGTACTTC